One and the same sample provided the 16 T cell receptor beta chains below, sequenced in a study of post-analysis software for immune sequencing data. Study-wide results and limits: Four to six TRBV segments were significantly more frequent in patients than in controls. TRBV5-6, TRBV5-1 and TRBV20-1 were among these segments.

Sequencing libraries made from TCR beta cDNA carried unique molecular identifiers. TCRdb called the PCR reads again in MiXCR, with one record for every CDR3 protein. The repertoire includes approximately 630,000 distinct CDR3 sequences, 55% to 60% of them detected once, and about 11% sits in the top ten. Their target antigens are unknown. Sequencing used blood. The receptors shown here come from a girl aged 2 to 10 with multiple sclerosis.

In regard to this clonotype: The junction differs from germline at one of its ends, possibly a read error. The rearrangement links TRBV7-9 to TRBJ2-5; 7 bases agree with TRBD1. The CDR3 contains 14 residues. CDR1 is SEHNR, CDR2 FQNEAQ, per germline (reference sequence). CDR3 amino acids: CASNDRDYHETQYF. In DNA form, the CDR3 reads TGTGCCAGCAACGACAGGGATTACCACGAGACCCAGTACTTC.

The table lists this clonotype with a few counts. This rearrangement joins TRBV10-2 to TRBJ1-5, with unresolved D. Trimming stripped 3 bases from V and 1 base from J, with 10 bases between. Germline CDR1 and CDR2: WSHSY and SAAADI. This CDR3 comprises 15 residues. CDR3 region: CASSEGWQSNQPQHF. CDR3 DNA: TGCGCCAGCAGTGAAGGGTGGCAGAGCAATCAGCCCCAGCATTTT.

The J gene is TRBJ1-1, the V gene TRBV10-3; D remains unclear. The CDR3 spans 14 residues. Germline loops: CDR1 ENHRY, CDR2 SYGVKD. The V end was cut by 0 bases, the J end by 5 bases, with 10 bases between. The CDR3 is CAISESLTRTEAFF. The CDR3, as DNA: TGTGCCATCAGTGAGTCGCTCACGAGGACTGAAGCTTTCTTT.

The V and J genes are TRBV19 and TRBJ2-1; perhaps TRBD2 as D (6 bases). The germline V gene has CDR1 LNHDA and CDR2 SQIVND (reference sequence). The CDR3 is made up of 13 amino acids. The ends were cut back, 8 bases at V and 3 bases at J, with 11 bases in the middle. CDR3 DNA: TGTGCCAGTGCGCCGGGGGTCTACAATGAGCAGTTCTTC. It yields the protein CASAPGVYNEQFF.

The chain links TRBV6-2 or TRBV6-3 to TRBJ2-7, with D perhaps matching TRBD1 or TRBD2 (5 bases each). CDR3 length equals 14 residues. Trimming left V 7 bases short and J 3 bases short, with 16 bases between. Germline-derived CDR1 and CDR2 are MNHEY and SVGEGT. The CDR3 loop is CASKPGPGIYEQYF. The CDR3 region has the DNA TGTGCCAGCAAACCGGGACCGGGAATCTACGAGCAGTACTTC.

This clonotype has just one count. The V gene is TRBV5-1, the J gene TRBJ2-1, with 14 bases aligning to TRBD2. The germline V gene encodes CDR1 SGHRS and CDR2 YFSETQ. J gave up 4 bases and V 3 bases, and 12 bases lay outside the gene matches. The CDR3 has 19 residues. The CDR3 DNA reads TGCGCCAGCAGCTCCCTGACTAGCGGGAGGGCCCCGCGATACAATGAGCAGTTCTTC. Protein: CASSSLTSGRAPRYNEQFF.

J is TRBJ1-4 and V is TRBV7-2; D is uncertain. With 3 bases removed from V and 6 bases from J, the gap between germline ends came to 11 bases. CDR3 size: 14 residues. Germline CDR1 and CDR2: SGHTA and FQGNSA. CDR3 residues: CASSFAGYHEKLFF. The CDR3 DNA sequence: TGTGCCAGCAGCTTTGCAGGTTACCATGAAAAACTGTTTTTT. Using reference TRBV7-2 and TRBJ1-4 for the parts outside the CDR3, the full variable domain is GAGVSQSPSNKVTEKGKDVELRCDPISGHTALYWYRQSLGQGLEFLIYFQGNSAPDKSGLPSDRFSAERTGGSVSTLTIQRTQQEDSAVYLCASSFAGYHEKLFFGSGTQLSVL.

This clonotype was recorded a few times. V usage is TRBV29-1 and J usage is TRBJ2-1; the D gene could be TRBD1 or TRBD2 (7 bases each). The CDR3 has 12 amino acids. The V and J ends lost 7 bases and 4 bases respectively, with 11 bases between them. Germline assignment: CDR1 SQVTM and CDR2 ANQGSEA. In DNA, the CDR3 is TGCAGCGGGGGGGGACAGTACAATGAGCAGTTCTTC. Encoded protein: CSGGGQYNEQFF.

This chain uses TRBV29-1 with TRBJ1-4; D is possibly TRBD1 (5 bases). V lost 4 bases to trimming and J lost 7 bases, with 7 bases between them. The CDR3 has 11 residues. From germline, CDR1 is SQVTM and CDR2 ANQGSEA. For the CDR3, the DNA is TGCAGCGTTGGGGGGGGTGAAAAACTGTTTTTT. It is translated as CSVGGGEKLFF. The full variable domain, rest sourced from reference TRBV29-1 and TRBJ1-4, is SAVISQKPSRDICQRGTSLTIQCQVDSQVTMMFWYRQQPGQSLTLIATANQGSEATYESGFVIDKFPISRPNLTFSTLTVSNMSPEDSSIYLCSVGGGEKLFFGSGTQLSVL.

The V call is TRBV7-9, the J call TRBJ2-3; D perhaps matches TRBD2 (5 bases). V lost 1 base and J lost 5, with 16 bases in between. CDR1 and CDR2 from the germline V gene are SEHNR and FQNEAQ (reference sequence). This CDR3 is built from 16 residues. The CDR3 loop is CASSLDAHGRGDTQYF. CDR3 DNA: TGTGCCAGCAGCTTAGATGCGCACGGACGGGGAGATACGCAGTATTTT. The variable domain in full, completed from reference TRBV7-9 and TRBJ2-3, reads DTGVSQNPRHKITKRGQNVTFRCDPISEHNRLYWYRQTLGQGPEFLTYFQNEAQLEKSRLLSDRFSAERPKGSFSTLEIQRTEQGDSAMYLCASSLDAHGRGDTQYFGPGTRLTVL.

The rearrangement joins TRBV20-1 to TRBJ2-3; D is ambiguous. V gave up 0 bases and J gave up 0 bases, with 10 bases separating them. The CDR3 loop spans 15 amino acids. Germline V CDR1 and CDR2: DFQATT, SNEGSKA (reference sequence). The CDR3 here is CSARDLDRSTDTQYF. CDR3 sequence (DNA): TGCAGTGCTAGAGATCTGGACCGAAGCACAGATACGCAGTATTTT.

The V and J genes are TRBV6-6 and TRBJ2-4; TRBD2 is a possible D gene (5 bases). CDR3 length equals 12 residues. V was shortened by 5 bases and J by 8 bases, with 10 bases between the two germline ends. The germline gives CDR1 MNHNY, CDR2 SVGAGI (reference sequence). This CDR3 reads CASSASLDIQYF. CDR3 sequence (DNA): TGTGCCAGCAGTGCTAGCTTAGACATTCAGTACTTC.

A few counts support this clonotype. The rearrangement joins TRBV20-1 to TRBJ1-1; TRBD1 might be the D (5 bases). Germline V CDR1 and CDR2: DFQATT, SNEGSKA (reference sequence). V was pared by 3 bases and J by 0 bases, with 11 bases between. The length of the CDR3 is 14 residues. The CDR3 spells CSASWGGMNTEAFF. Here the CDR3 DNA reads TGCAGTGCTAGTTGGGGGGGAATGAACACTGAAGCTTTCTTT.

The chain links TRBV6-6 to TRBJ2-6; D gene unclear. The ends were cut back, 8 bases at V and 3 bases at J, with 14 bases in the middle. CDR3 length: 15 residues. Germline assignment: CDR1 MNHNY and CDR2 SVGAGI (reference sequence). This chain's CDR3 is CASLPRVNGANVLTF. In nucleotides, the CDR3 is TGTGCCAGCCTCCCTAGGGTAAATGGGGCCAACGTCCTGACTTTC.

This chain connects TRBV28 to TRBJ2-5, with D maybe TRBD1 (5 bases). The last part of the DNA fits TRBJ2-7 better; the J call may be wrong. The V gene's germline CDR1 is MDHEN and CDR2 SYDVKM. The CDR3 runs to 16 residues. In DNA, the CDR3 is TGTGCCAGCAGTCTTCCCTGGGGCAGGGAAAGGCACGAGCAGTACTTC. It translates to CASSLPWGRERHEQYF.

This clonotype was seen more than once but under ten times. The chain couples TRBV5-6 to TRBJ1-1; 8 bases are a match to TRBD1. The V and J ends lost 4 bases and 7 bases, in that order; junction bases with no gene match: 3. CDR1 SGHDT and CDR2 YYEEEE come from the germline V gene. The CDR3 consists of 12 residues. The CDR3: CASSVGTGEAFF. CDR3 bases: TGTGCCAGCAGCGTCGGGACAGGTGAAGCTTTCTTT.